The entry that follows covers one T cell receptor beta chain sequence. Trimming stripped 0 bases from V and 7 bases from J, with 13 bases between. The length of the CDR3 is 15 residues. CDR1 MGHRA and CDR2 YSYEKL come from the germline V gene. The protocol was immunoSEQ multiplex PCR, while the TCRdb copy is restricted to in-frame clones and leaves out a portion. The data hold 65,000 to 95,000 clones, with more than 70% observed a single time. This entry is derived from a study of OX40 agonist ivuxolimab in advanced cancers. Patients were excluded for autoimmune disease history or systemic immunosuppression.

The J gene is TRBJ1-5, the V gene TRBV4-1, with D possibly matching TRBD1 (5 bases). The sequence came from an adult with an advanced solid tumor such as melanoma, head and neck, liver or kidney cancer. The sample in question was CD4+ or CD8+ T cells sorted from blood, obtained in a trial of the OX40 agonist ivuxolimab. The CDR3 is CASSQDRGDRQPQHF. In DNA, the CDR3 is TGCGCCAGCAGCCAAGATCGAGGGGATAGGCAGCCCCAGCATTTT.